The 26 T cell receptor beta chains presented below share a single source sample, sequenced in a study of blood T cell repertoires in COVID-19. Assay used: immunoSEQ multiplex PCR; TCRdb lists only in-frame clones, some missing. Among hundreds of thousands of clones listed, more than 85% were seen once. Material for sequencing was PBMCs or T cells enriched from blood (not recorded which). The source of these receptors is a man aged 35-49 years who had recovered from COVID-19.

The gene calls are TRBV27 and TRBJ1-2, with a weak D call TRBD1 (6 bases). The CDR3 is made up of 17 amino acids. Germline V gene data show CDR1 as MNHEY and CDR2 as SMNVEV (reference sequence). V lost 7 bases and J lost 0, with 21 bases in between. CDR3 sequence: CASKFGSTRGPNYGYTF. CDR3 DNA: TGTGCCAGCAAGTTCGGGTCCACCAGGGGCCCTAACTATGGCTACACCTTC.

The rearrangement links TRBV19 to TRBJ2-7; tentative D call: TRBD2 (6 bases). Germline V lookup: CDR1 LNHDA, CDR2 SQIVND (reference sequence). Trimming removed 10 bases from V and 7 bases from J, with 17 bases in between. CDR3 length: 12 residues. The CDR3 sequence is CATAVRGGEQYF. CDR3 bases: TGTGCCACCGCCGTGAGGGGAGGTGAGCAGTACTTC.

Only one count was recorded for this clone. CDR3 nucleotide sequence: TGTGCCATACGCGGGGGGAATTCACCCCTCCACTTT. As protein: CAIRGGNSPLHF. The chain couples TRBV10-3 to TRBJ1-6; perhaps TRBD1 as D (5 bases). The CDR3 has 12 amino acids. V was clipped by 9 bases and J by 7 bases, with 10 bases between them. In germline, CDR1 is ENHRY, CDR2 SYGVKD.

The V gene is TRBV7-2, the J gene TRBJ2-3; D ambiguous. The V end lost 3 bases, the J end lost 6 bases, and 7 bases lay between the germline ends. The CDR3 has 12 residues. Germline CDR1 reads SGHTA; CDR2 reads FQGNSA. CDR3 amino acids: CASSFFSDTQYF. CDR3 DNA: TGTGCCAGCAGCTTCTTTTCGGATACGCAGTATTTT.

The CDR3 sequence: CASSDYTKVYGYTF. The CDR3 DNA sequence: TGTGCCAGCAGTGACTACACAAAGGTATATGGCTACACCTTC. The chain carries TRBV28 and TRBJ1-2; D not certain. The CDR3 covers 14 residues. The germline V and J ends were trimmed by 5 bases and 5 bases, with 15 bases remaining between them. The germline gives CDR1 MDHEN, CDR2 SYDVKM.

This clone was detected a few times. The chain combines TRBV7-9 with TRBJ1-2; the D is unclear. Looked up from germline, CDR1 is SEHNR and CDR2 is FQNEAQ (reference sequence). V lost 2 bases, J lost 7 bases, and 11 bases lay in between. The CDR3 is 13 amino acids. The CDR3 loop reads CASSLPQSGGYTF. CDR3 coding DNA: TGTGCCAGCAGCTTACCTCAAAGCGGTGGCTACACCTTC.

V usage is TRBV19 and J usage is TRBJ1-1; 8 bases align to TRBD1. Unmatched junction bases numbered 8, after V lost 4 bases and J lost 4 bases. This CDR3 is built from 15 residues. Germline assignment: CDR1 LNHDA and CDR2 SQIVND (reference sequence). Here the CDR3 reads CASSNQGARGTEAFF. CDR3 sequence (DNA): TGTGCCAGTAGTAACCAGGGGGCGCGGGGCACTGAAGCTTTCTTT.

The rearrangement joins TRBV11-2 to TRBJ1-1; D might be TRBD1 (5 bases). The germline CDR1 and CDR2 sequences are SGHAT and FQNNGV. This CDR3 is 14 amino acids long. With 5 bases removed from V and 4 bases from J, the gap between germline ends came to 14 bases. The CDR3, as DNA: TGTGCCAGCAGCCCCGTTAAGGGGCTCACTGAAGCTTTCTTT. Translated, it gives CASSPVKGLTEAFF. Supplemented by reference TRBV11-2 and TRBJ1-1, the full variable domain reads EAGVAQSPRYKIIEKRQSVAFWCNPISGHATLYWYQQILGQGPKLLIQFQNNGVVDDSQLPKDRFSAERLKGVDSTLKIQPAKLEDSAVYLCASSPVKGLTEAFFGQGTRLTVV.

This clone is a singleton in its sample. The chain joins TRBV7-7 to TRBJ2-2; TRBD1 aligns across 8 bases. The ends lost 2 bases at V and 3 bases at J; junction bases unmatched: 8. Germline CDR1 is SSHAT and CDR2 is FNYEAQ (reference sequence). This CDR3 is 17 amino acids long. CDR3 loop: CASSLSGGALYTGELFF. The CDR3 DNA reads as TGTGCCAGCAGCTTATCAGGGGGCGCCCTGTACACCGGGGAGCTGTTTTTT.

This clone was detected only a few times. The CDR3 DNA is TGTGCCAGCAGCTTACAAGGTGGCGGGGGCCAAGAGACCCAGTACTTC. Its translation is CASSLQGGGGQETQYF. The genes are TRBV11-3 and TRBJ2-5, with TRBD2 identical over 7 bases. Per germline, CDR1 SGHNT and CDR2 YENEEA. The CDR3 is 16 residues long. The V and J ends lost 2 bases and 1 base, in that order; junction bases with no gene match: 7.

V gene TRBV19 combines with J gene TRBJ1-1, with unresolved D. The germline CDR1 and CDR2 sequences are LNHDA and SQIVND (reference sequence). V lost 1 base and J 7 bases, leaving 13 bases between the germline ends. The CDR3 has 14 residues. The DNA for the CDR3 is TGTGCCAGTAGTATAGTATCCGGGTTAAATGAAGCTTTCTTT. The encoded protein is CASSIVSGLNEAFF.

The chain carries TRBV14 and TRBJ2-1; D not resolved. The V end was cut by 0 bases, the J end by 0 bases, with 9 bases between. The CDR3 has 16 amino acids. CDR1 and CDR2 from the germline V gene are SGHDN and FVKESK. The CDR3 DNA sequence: TGTGCCAGCAGCCAAGACACCTGGAGCTCCTACAATGAGCAGTTCTTC. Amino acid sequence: CASSQDTWSSYNEQFF.

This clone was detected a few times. In nucleotides, the CDR3 is TGCGCCAGCAGCTTGCAGGGCGCCCACTCTGGAAACACCATATATTTT. Its protein product is CASSLQGAHSGNTIYF. V usage is TRBV5-1 and J usage is TRBJ1-3, with TRBD1 as a possible D gene (5 bases). V gave up 1 base and J gave up 0 bases, with 11 bases separating them. Germline-derived CDR1 and CDR2 are SGHRS and YFSETQ. There are 16 residues in the CDR3.

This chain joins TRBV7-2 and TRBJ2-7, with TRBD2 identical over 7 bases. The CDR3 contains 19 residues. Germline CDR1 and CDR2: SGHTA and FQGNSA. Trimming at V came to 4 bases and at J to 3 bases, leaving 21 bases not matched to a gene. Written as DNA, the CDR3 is TGTGCCAGCAGCTCCATAGCCGCGGGGATTGCGGGAGTGGGCTACGAGCAGTACTTC. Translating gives CASSSIAAGIAGVGYEQYF.

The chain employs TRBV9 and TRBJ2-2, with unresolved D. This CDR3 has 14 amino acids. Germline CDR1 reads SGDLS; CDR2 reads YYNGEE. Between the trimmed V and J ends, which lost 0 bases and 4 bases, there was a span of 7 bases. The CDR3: CASSVDIFTGELFF. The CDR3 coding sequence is TGTGCCAGCAGCGTAGACATCTTCACCGGGGAGCTGTTTTTT.

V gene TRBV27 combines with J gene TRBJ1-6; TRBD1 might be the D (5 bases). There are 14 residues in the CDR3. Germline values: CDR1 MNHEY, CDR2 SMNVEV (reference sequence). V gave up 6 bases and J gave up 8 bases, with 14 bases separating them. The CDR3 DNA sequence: TGTGCCAGCAGACCCGGGACTCGGGATTCACCCCTCCACTTT. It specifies CASRPGTRDSPLHF.

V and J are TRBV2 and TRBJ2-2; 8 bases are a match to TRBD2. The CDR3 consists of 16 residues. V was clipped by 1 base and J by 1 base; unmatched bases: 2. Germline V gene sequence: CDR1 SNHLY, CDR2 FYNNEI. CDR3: CASSEGSGVNTGELFF. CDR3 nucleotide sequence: TGTGCCAGCAGTGAAGGTAGCGGGGTGAACACCGGGGAGCTGTTTTTT.

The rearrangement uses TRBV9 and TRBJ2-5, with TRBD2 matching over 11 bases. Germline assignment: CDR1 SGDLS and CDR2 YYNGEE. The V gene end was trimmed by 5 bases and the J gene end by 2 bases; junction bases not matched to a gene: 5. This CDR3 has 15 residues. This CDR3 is CASSLAGGVQETQYF. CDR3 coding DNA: TGTGCCAGCAGTTTAGCGGGAGGGGTTCAAGAGACCCAGTACTTC. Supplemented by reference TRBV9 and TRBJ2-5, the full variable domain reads DSGVTQTPKHLITATGQRVTLRCSPRSGDLSVYWYQQSLDQGLQFLIQYYNGEERAKGNILERFSAQQFPDLHSELNLSSLELGDSALYFCASSLAGGVQETQYFGPGTRLLVL.

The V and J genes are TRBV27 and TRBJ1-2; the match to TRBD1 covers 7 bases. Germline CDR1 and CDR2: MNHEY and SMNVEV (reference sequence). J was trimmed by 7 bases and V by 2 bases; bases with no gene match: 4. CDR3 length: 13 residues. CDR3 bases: TGTGCCAGCAGTTTAGTAGGGGGCGCTGGCTACACCTTC. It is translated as CASSLVGGAGYTF.

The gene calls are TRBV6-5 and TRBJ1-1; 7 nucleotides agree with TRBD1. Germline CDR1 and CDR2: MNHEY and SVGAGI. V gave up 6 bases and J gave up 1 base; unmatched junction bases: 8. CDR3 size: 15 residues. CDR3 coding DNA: TGTGCCAGCAGACTTTACGGGACAGCGAACACTGAAGCTTTCTTT. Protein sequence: CASRLYGTANTEAFF.

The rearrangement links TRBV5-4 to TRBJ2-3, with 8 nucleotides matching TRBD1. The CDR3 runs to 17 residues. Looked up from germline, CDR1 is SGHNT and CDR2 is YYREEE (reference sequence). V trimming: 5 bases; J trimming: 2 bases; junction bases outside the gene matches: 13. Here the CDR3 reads CASSRPARTGNTDTQYF. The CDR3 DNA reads TGTGCCAGCAGTCGACCCGCCCGGACAGGGAACACAGATACGCAGTATTTT.

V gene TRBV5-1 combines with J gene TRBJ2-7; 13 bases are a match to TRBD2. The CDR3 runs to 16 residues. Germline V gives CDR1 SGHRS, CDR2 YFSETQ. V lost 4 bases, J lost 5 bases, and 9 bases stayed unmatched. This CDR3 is CASSIALAGGPDEQYF. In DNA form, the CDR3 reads TGCGCCAGCAGCATCGCACTAGCGGGAGGGCCCGACGAGCAGTACTTC.

In DNA, the CDR3 is TGTGCCAGCAGCAAAGGATCAGGGGACCAAGAGACCCAGTACTTC. Protein product: CASSKGSGDQETQYF. This chain uses TRBV21-1 with TRBJ2-5; the table's D call, TRBD1, was not checked against the DNA. TRBV21-1 is described as a pseudogene. The CDR3 spans 15 residues.

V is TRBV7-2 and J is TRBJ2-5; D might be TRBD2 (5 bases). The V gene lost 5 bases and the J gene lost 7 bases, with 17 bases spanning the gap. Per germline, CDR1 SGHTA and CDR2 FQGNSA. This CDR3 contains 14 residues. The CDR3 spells CASSPTEVLGTQYF. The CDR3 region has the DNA TGTGCCAGCAGCCCGACGGAGGTTCTGGGGACCCAGTACTTC. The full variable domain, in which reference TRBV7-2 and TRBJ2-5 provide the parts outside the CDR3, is GAGVSQSPSNKVTEKGKDVELRCDPISGHTALYWYRQSLGQGLEFLIYFQGNSAPDKSGLPSDRFSAERTGGSVSTLTIQRTQQEDSAVYLCASSPTEVLGTQYFGPGTRLLVL.

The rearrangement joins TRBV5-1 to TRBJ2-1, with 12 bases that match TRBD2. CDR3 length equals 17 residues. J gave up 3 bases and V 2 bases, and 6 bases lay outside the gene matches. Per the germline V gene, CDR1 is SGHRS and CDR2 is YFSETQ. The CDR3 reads CASSLRTSGVGYNEQFF. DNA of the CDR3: TGCGCCAGCAGCTTAAGGACTAGCGGGGTTGGCTACAATGAGCAGTTCTTC. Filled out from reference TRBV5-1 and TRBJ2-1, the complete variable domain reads KAGVTQTPRYLIKTRGQQVTLSCSPISGHRSVSWYQQTPGQGLQFLFEYFSETQRNKGNFPGRFSGRQFSNSRSEMNVSTLELGDSALYLCASSLRTSGVGYNEQFFGPGTRLTVL.

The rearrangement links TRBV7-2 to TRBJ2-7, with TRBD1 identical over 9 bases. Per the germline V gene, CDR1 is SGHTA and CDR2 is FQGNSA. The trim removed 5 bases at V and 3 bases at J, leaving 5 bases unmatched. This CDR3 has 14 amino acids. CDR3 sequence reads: CASSTTGGFYEQYF. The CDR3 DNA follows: TGTGCCAGCAGCACGACAGGGGGGTTCTACGAGCAGTACTTC.